The entry below gives a single T cell receptor beta chain sequence along with its context. Its antigen remains unknown. This sample is drawn from a study of identical twins. cDNA molecules carried unique molecular identifiers, and template switching added a universal primer site. TCRdb reprocessed the 5' RACE reads with MiXCR, giving one entry per CDR3 protein. The sample contains around 490,000 distinct CDR3 sequences, over 12% of which appear only once. Study-wide results and caveats: Cross-sectional statistics, not tracking of the same donors, supported the conclusions. Twins showed weaker excess sharing in their beta out-of-frame sequences. Insertion counts were lower in abundant cord blood beta clonotypes, a trend that memory repertoires did not show.

The sample was also reused in another study, on yellow fever vaccine responses in identical twins.

The sample taken for sequencing was CD4+ T cells sorted from blood. The sequence derives from a woman between 18 and 30 years old in good health.

The CDR3 protein is CASQKGASGTNEQYF. The CDR3 DNA is TGCGCCAGCCAAAAAGGGGCTAGCGGGACGAACGAGCAGTACTTC. The V call is TRBV5-1, the J call TRBJ2-7; TRBD2 agrees at 9 bases. Losses at the gene ends were 7 bases for V and 5 bases for J; bases not matched to a gene: 13. The CDR3 runs 15 residues. Per germline, CDR1 SGHRS and CDR2 YFSETQ.